The clone carrying this TCR beta chain has at least ten counts. Its antigen is not identified. This record comes from a study of metastatic and nonmetastatic thyroid tumors. Whole-study context: It was across blood and tumor or nodule tissue from malignant and benign thyroid patients that repertoires were compared. Study-level points and caveats: Malignant tumors reportedly showed significantly higher TCR beta diversity than benign nodules in both blood and tumor.

The authors' processing: A papillary thyroid cancer distant-metastasis classifier was built from CDR3 differences across clinicopathological groups. TCRdb used MiXCR to call clones anew from the PCR reads. Clone size and V and J calls follow TCRdb, not the original study. Of 15,000 to 20,000 clones listed, approximately 22% are singletons. All patients were treatment-naive before thyroid surgery. Germline V gene sequence: CDR1 SEHNR, CDR2 FQNEAQ (reference sequence). This CDR3 comprises 14 residues. The germline V and J ends were trimmed by 1 base and 1 base, with 4 bases remaining between them. The chain carries TRBV7-9 and TRBJ1-4; D remains unclear. Specimen: tumor tissue. The sequence came from a male donor with papillary thyroid cancer or a benign thyroid nodule (not recorded which). Some clones in this sample may be carry-over from other donors' samples. CDR3 sequence reads: CASSLVGTNEKLFF. The CDR3 nucleotides are TGTGCCAGCAGCTTAGTAGGAACTAATGAAAAACTGTTTTTT.